This TCR beta chain was recorded in a study of blood T cell repertoires in COVID-19 (dated by TCRdb to the early 2020s). Regarding the study in general: Samples covering the acute and convalescent phases of COVID-19 were provided by collaborators in the United States, Italy and Spain. The material from the prospective study consisted of cDNA or gDNA derived from T cells, B-cell-depleted T cells, or PBMCs. The dataset comprised deeply sampled blood TCRbeta repertoires from subjects exposed to, actively infected with, or recovered from COVID-19. The repertoires were released in a freely available public database intended as a resource for research on the immune response to SARS-CoV-2. The samples were drawn from the first 160 participants of the ongoing ImmuneRACE study and from over a thousand subjects provided by 6 global collaborators. A de-identified subject ID, COVID-19 status, age in years and sex were almost always included in the sample metadata. HLA class I and class II types, where available, came from metadata supplied by the sample provider rather than from assay-based typing.

TCRbeta CDR3 regions were amplified from genomic DNA using the immunoSEQ Assay, a bias-controlled multiplex PCR. Per the original workflow: The number of nucleated cells in each sample was estimated by amplification of reference gene primers within the assay. To quantify the absolute abundance of each unique TCRbeta CDR3 rearrangement, sequence reads were collapsed and filtered. For each sample, productive Simpson clonality was calculated by taking the square root of Simpson's diversity index across productive rearrangements. The table was pulled from immuneACCESS by TCRdb, which kept in-frame rearrangements only. Such tables lose some clones; where checked, under half of the loss comes from unresolved V genes, and the rest has no known cause. V and J calls and clone size follow that table, whereas D and trimming were derived from the DNA. A total of 90,000 to 130,000 clones appear in this sample, over 65% of them only once. 3% to 4.5% of the sample is in the top ten clones.

V and J are trimmed by 1 base and 0 bases, and the gene matches miss 4 bases of the junction. From the cysteine through the phenylalanine, the CDR3 covers 15 amino acids. The retained sequence is limited to the CDR3, 45 bases, with the frame set at the first base. The CDR1 and CDR2 encoded by the germline V gene are SGHDT and YYEEEE. About this clone itself: Its recognized antigen is unknown. No much larger clone is present one base from it, and per-base qualities are unavailable.

Whole blood was collected in K2EDTA tubes by collaborating institutions according to the institutions' own protocols. For TCRbeta analysis, collaborators shipped samples as frozen whole blood, isolated PBMCs, or DNA extracted from either of those sample types. Overall study outcomes, separate from this receptor: The quantity of clinical and demographic metadata differed by source and by participant and was supplied without curation.

The sequenced material came from peripheral blood. This TCR derives from an elderly woman with acute or convalescent COVID-19. In this chain, TRBV5-6 is recombined with TRBJ2-7; TRBD2 agrees with 7 junctional bases. The nucleotide sequence reads as follows: TGTGCCAGCAGCTTGTGGTCTAGCGGCTCCTACGAGCAGTACTTC. This gives the protein CASSLWSSGSYEQYF.